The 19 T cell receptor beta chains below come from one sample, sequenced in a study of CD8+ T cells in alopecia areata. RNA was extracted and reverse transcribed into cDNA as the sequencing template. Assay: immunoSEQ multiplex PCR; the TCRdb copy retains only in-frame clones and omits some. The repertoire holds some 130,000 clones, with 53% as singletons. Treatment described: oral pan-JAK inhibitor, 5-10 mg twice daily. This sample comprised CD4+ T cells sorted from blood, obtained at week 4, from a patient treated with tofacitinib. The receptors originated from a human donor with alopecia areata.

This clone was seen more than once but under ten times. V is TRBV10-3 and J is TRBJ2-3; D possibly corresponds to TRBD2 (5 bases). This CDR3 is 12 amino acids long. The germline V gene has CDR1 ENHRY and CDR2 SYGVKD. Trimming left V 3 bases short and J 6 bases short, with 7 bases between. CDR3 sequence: CAISDSGDTQYF. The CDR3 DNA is TGTGCCATCAGTGACTCGGGGGATACGCAGTATTTT.

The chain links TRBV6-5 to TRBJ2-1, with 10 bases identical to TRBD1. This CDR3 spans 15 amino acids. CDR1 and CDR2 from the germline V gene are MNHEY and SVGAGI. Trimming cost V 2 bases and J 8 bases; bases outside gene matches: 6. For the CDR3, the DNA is TGTGCCAGCAGTTACCGGGACAGGGGTTGGGATGAGCAGTTCTTC. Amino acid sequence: CASSYRDRGWDEQFF.

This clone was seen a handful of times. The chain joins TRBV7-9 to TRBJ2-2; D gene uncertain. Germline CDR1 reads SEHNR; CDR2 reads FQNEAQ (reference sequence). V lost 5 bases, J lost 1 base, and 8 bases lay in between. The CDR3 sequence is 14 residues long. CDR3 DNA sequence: TGTGCCAGCAGCGCGATGGGGAACACCGGGGAGCTGTTTTTT. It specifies CASSAMGNTGELFF.

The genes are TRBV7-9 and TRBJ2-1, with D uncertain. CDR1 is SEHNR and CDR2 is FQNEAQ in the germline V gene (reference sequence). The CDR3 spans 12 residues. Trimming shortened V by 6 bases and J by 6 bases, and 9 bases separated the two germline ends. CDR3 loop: CASRIRVNEQFF. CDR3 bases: TGTGCCAGCAGAATTCGGGTCAATGAGCAGTTCTTC.

Here the CDR3 DNA reads TGTGCCACTACCAGGGAGATTAATTCACCCCTCCACTTT. Residues: CATTREINSPLHF. The rearrangement joins TRBV15 to TRBJ1-6; a weak D match, TRBD1 (5 bases). V was clipped by 9 bases and J by 6 bases, with 12 bases between them. This CDR3 spans 13 amino acids. In germline, CDR1 is LNHNV, CDR2 YYDKDF (reference sequence).

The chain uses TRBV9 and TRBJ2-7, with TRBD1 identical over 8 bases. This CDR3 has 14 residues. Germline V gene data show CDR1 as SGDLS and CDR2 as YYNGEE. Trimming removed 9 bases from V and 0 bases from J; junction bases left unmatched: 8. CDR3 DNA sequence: TGTGCCATTCTCCTCAGGGGGCCCTCCTACGAGCAGTACTTC. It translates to CAILLRGPSYEQYF.

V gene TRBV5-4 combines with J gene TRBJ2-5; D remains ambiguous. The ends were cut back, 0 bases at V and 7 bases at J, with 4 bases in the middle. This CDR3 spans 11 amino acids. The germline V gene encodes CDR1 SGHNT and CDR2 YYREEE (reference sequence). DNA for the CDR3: TGTGCCAGCAGCTTGGGCGTGACCCAGTACTTC. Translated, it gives CASSLGVTQYF.

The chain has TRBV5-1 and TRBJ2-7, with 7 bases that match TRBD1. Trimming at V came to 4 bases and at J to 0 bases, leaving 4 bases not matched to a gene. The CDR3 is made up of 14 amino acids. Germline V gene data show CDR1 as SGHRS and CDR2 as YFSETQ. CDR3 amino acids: CASSLGQDSYEQYF. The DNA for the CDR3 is TGCGCCAGCAGCCTAGGACAGGACTCCTACGAGCAGTACTTC.

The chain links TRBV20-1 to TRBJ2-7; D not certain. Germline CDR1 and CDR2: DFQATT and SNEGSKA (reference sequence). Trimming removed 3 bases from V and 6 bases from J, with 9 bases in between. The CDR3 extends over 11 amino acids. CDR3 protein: CSASSALEQYF. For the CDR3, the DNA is TGCAGTGCTAGCTCGGCGCTCGAGCAGTACTTC.

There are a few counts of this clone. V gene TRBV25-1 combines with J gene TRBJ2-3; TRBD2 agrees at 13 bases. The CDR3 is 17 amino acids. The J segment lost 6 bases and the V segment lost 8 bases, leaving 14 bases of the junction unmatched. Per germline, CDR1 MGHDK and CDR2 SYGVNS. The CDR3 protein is CASRPLRGLAGEDTQYF. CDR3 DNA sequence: TGTGCCAGCCGTCCCCTCAGAGGACTAGCGGGAGAGGATACGCAGTATTTT.

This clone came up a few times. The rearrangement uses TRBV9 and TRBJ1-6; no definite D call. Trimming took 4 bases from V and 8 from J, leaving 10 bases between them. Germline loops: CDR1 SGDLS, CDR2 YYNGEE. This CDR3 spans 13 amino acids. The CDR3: CASSSRPDSPLHF. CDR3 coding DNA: TGTGCCAGCAGCTCTCGGCCAGATTCACCCCTCCACTTT.

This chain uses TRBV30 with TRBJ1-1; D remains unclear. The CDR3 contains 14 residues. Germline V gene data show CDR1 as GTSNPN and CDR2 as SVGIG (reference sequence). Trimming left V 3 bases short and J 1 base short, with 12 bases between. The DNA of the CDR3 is TGTGCCTGGAGCGCGCGTCGGGGGAACACTGAAGCTTTCTTT. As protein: CAWSARRGNTEAFF.

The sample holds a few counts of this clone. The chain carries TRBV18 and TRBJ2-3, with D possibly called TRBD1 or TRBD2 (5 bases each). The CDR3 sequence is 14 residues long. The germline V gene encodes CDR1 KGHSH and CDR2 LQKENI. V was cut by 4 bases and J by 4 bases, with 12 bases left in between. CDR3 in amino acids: CASSRAGTADTQYF. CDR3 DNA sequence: TGTGCCAGCTCACGGGCAGGGACCGCAGATACGCAGTATTTT.

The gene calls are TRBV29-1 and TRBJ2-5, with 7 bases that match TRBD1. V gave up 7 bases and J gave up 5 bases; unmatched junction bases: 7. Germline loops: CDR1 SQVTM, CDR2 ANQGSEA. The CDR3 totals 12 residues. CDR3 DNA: TGCAGCGCTACTAAGGGGGCCGAGACCCAGTACTTC. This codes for CSATKGAETQYF.

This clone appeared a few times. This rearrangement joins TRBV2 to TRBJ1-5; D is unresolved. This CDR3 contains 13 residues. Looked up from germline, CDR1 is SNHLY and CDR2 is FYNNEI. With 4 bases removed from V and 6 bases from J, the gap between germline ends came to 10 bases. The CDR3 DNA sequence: TGTGCCAGCAGTGGCAGTCACGGTCAGCCCCAGCATTTT. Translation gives CASSGSHGQPQHF.

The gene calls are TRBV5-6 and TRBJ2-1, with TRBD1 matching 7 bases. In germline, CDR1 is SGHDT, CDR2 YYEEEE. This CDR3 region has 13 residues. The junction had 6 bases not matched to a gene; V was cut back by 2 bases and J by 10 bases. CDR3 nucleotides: TGTGCCAGCAGCTTACAGGGGCAGCCCGAGCAGTTCTTC. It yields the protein CASSLQGQPEQFF.

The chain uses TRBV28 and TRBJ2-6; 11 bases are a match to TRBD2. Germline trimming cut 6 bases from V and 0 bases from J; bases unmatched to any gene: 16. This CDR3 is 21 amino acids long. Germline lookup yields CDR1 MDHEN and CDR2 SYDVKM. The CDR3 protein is CASRGGGLAGGTVSGANVLTF. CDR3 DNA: TGTGCCAGCAGGGGAGGAGGTCTAGCGGGAGGAACTGTCTCTGGGGCCAACGTCCTGACTTTC.

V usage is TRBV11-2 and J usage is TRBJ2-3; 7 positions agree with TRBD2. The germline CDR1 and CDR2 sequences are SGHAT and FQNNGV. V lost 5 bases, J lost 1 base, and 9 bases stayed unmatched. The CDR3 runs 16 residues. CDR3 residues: CASSPTGGSGTDTQYF. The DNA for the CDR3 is TGTGCCAGCAGCCCGACCGGGGGGAGTGGCACAGATACGCAGTATTTT.

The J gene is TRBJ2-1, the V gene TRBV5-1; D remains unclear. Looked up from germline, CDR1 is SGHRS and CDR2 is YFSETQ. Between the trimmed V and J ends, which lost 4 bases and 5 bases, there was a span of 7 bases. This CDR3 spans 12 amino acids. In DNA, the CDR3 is TGCGCCAGCAGCCCCGGCCACAATGAGCAGTTCTTC. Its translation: CASSPGHNEQFF.